This T cell receptor (beta chain) derives from a study of CD4 T cells in relation to SARS-CoV-2 and coronaviruses. On this clone itself: Its antigen remains unknown.

Study-wide results and limits: This crossreactivity analysis covered spike protein alone, no other viral proteins. In around 60% of donors, memory CD4+ clonotypes crossrecognized SARS-CoV-2 and at least one common cold coronavirus spike.

Before the COVID-19 pandemic, during about 2011-2019, CD4+ T cells were taken from unexposed donors. CDR3 length equals 15 residues. In germline, CDR1 is MNHEY, CDR2 SMNVEV (reference sequence). V was shortened by 4 bases and J by 2 bases, with 14 bases between the two germline ends. Deep TCR-beta sequencing used DNA from uncultured naive and memory CD4+ T cells. Clones were sequenced by immunoSEQ multiplex PCR, and TCRdb holds only the in-frame ones, with some missing. Counted here are about 59,000 clones, 86% occurring once; the ten biggest clones make up 1.3% to 1.5%. Sequencing was done on a sample of memory CD4+ T cells from PBMCs. The V and J genes are TRBV27 and TRBJ2-5; D is undetermined. This clonotype was obtained from a human donor in good health. The CDR3 loop is CASSSPGRRQETQYF. The CDR3 nucleotides read TGTGCCAGCAGTTCCCCGGGCAGGCGGCAAGAGACCCAGTACTTC.